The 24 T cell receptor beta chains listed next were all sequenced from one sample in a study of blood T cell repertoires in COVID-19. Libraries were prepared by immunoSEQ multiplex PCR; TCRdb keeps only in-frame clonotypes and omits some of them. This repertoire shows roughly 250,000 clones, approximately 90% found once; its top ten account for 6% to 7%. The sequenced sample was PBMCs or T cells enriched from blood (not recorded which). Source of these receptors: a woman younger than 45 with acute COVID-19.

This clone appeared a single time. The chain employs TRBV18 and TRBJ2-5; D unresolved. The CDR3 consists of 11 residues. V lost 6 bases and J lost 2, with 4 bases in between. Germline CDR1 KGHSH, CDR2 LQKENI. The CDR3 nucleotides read TGTGCCAGCTCGCAGCAAGAGACCCAGTACTTC. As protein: CASSQQETQYF.

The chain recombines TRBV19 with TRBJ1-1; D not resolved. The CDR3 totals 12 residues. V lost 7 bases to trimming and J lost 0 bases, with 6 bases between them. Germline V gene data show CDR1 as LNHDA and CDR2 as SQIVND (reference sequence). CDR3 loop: CASMRVNTEAFF. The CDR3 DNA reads TGTGCCAGTATGAGGGTGAACACTGAAGCTTTCTTT.

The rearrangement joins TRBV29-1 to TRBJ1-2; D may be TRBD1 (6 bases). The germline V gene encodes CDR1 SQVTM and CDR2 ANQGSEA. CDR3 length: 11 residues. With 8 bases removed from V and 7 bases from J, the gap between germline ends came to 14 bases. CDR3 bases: TGCAGCTCGCAGGGGTTGGGTGGCTACACCTTC. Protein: CSSQGLGGYTF.

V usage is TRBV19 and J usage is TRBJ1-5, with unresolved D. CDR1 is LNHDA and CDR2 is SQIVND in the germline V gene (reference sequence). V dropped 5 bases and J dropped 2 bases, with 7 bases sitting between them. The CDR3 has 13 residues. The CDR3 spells CASSVSGNQPQHF. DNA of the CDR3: TGTGCCAGTAGTGTGTCGGGCAATCAGCCCCAGCATTTT.

In nucleotides, the CDR3 is TGTGCCAGCAGCTTGGTCGGGGAGAACCACAATGAGCAGTTCTTC. Amino acids: CASSLVGENHNEQFF. The V and J genes are TRBV5-6 and TRBJ2-1; the D gene is possibly TRBD2 (5 bases). V was clipped by 0 bases and J by 5 bases, with 12 bases between them. This CDR3 contains 15 residues. CDR1 is SGHDT and CDR2 is YYEEEE in the germline V gene.

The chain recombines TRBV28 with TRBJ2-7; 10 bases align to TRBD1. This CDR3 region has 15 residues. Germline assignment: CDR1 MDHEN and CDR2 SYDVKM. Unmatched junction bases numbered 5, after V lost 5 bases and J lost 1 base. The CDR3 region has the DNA TGTGCCAGCAGTCGATGGACAGGGGGATCCTACGAGCAGTACTTC. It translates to CASSRWTGGSYEQYF.

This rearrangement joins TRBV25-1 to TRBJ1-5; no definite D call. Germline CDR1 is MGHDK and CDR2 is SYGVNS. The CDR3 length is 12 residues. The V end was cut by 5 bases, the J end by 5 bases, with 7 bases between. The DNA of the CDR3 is TGTGCCAGCAGTATCAGCGATCAGCCCCAGCATTTT. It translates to CASSISDQPQHF.

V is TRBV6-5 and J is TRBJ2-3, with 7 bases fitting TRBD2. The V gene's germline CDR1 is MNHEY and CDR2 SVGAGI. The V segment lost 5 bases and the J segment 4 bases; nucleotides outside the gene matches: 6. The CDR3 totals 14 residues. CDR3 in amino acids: CASSRLARPDTQYF. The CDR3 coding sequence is TGTGCCAGCAGTCGACTAGCTCGCCCAGATACGCAGTATTTT.

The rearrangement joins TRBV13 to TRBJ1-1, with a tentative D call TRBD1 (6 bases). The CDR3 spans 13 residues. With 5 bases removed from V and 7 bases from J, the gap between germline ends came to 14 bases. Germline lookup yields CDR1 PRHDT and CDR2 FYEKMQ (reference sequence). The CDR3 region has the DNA TGTGCCAGCAGCCTAGCAGGGGTGATTGAAGCTTTCTTT. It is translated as CASSLAGVIEAFF.

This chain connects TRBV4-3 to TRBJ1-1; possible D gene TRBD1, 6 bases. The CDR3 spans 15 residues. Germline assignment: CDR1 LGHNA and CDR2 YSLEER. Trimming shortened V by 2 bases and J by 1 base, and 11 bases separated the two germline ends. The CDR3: CASSQLAQGNTEAFF. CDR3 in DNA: TGCGCCAGCAGCCAATTGGCACAGGGGAACACTGAAGCTTTCTTT.

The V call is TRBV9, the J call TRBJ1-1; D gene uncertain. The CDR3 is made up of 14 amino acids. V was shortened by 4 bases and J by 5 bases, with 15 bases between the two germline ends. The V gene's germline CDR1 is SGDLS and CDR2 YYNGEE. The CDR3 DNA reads TGTGCCAGCAGCTTCGACACCACGGGGACTGAAGCTTTCTTT. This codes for CASSFDTTGTEAFF.

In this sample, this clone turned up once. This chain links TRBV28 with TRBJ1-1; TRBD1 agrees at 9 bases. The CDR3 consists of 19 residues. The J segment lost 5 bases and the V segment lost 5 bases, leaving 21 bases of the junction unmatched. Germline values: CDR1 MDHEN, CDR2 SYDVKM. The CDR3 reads CASSRTKTGGLTGTTEAFF. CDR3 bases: TGTGCCAGCAGTCGTACAAAAACAGGGGGCCTAACAGGGACGACTGAAGCTTTCTTT.

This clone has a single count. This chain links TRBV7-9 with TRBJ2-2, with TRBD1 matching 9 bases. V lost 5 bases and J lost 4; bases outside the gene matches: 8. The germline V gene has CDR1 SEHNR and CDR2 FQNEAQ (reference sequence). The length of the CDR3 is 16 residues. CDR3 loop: CASSTHPQGATGELFF. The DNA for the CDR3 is TGTGCCAGCAGCACACACCCACAGGGGGCCACCGGGGAGCTGTTTTTT. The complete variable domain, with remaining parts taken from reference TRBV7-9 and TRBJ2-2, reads DTGVSQNPRHKITKRGQNVTFRCDPISEHNRLYWYRQTLGQGPEFLTYFQNEAQLEKSRLLSDRFSAERPKGSFSTLEIQRTEQGDSAMYLCASSTHPQGATGELFFGEGSRLTVL.

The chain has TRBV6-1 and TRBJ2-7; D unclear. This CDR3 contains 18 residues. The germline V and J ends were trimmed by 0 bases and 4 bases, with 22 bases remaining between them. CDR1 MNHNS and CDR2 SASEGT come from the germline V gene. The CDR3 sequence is CASSEALFNVGGKYEQYF. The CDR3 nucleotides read TGTGCCAGCAGTGAAGCGCTTTTTAATGTAGGCGGAAAGTACGAGCAGTACTTC.

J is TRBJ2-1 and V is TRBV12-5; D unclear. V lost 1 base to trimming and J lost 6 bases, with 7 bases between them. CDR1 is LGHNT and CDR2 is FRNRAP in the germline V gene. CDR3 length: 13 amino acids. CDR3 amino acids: CASGLGHVNEQFF. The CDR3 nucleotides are TGTGCTAGTGGTTTGGGACACGTCAATGAGCAGTTCTTC. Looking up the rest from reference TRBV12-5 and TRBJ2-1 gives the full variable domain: DARVTQTPRHKVTEMGQEVTMRCQPILGHNTVFWYRQTMMQGLELLAYFRNRAPLDDSGMPKDRFSAEMPDATLATLKIQPSEPRDSAVYFCASGLGHVNEQFFGPGTRLTVL.

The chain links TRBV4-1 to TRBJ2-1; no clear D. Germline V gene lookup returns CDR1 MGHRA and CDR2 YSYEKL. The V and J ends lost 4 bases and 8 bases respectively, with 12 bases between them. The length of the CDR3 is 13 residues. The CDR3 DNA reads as TGCGCCAGCAGCCCAAGCCCGGGTTATGAGCAGTTCTTC. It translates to CASSPSPGYEQFF.

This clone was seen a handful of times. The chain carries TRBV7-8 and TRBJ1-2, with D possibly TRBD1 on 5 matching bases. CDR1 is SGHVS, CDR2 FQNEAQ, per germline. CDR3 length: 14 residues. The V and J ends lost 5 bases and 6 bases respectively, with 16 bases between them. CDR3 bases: TGTGCCAGCAGCCTCAGGGAAGGCGGGGATGGCTACACCTTC. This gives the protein CASSLREGGDGYTF. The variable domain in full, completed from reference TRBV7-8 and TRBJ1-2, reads GAGVSQSPRYKVAKRGQDVALRCDPISGHVSLFWYQQALGQGPEFLTYFQNEAQLDKSGLPSDRFFAERPEGSVSTLKIQRTQQEDSAVYLCASSLREGGDGYTFGSGTRLTVV.

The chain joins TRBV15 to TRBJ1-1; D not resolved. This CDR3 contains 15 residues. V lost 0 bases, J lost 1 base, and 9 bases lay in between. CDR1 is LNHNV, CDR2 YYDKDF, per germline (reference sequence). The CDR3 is CATSRDLNPNTEAFF. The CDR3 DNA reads TGTGCCACCAGCAGAGATCTTAATCCGAACACTGAAGCTTTCTTT. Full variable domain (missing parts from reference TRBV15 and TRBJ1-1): DAMVIQNPRYQVTQFGKPVTLSCSQTLNHNVMYWYQQKSSQAPKLLFHYYDKDFNNEADTPDNFQSRRPNTSFCFLDIRSPGLGDTAMYLCATSRDLNPNTEAFFGQGTRLTVV.

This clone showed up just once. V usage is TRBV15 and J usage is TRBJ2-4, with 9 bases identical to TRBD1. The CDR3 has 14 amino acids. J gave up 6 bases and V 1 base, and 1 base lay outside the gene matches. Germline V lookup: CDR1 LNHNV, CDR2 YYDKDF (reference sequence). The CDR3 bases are TGTGCCACCAGCAGAGTACAGGGGGCAAACATTCAGTACTTC. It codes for CATSRVQGANIQYF.

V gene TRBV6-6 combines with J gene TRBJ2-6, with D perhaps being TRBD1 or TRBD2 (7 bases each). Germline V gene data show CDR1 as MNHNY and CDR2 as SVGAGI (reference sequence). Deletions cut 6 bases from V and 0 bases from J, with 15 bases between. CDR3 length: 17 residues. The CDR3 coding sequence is TGTGCCAGCAGCCGACAGGGAGGGCTCTCTGGGGCCAACGTCCTGACTTTC. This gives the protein CASSRQGGLSGANVLTF.

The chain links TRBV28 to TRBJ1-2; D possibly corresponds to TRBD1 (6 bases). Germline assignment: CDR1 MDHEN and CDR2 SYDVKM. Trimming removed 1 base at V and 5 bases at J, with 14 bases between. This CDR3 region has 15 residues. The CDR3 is CASSLSASGVYGYTF. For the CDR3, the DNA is TGTGCCAGCAGTTTATCCGCCTCAGGGGTATATGGCTACACCTTC.

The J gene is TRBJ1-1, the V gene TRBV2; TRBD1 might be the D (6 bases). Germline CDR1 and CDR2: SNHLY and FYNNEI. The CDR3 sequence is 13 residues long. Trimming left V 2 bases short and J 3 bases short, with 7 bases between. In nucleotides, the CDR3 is TGTGCCAGCAGTGAACAGGGGCACACTGAAGCTTTCTTT. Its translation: CASSEQGHTEAFF.

Here the CDR3 DNA reads TGTGCCAGCAGTCAGGGGGACAGGGGGCTTAAACGGAAACTGTTTTTT. Its protein is CASSQGDRGLKRKLFF. V and J are TRBV2 and TRBJ1-4; 12 positions match TRBD1. Germline V gene sequence: CDR1 SNHLY, CDR2 FYNNEI. V lost 5 bases, J lost 11 bases, and 12 bases stayed unmatched. This CDR3 is built from 16 residues.

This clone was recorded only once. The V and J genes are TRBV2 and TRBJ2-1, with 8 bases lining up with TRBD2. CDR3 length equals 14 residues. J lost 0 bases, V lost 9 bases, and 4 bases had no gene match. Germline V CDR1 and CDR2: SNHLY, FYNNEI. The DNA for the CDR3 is TGTGCCAGGAAGCGGGAGAGCTCCTACAATGAGCAGTTCTTC. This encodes CARKRESSYNEQFF. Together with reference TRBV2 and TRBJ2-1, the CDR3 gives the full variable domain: EPEVTQTPSHQVTQMGQEVILRCVPISNHLYFYWYRQILGQKVEFLVSFYNNEISEKSEIFDDQFSVERPDGSNFTLKIRSTKLEDSAMYFCARKRESSYNEQFFGPGTRLTVL.